This passage covers 26 T cell receptor beta chains from one sample sequenced in a study of memory CD4+ T cells and cytomegalovirus serostatus. The repertoire was sequenced with immunoSEQ multiplex PCR; TCRdb's copy has only in-frame clones and lacks some. The profile shows 45,000 to 50,000 clones, roughly 80% of them singletons. The sort gate was single viable CD3+CD4+CD8-CD45RO+ cells for memory CD4+ T cells. The sequenced material came from memory CD4+ T cells from blood. These receptors were taken from an adult in good health and CMV-seronegative.

This clone was recorded a few times. The V call is TRBV9, the J call TRBJ1-2, with TRBD1 matching 10 bases. The CDR3 contains 14 residues. CDR1 SGDLS and CDR2 YYNGEE come from the germline V gene. The V and J ends lost 3 bases and 4 bases, in that order; junction bases with no gene match: 3. This chain's CDR3 is CASSDRDRGYGYTF. In nucleotides, the CDR3 is TGTGCCAGCAGCGACCGGGACAGGGGCTATGGCTACACCTTC.

The chain links TRBV4-3 to TRBJ1-2; 8 bases map to TRBD1. Germline lookup yields CDR1 LGHNA and CDR2 YSLEER. Trimming at V came to 2 bases and at J to 8 bases, leaving 4 bases not matched to a gene. This CDR3 comprises 13 residues. As DNA, the CDR3 is TGCGCCAGCAGCCAAAAAGACAGGGGCGGCTACACCTTC. Its translation: CASSQKDRGGYTF.

The chain uses TRBV29-1 and TRBJ1-3; D unresolved. The CDR3 totals 14 residues. V gave up 0 bases and J gave up 2 bases, with 8 bases separating them. Germline lookup yields CDR1 SQVTM and CDR2 ANQGSEA. In DNA, the CDR3 is TGCAGCGTTGAAGAGGGGAGGGCTGGAAACACCATATATTTT. Translating it yields CSVEEGRAGNTIYF.

This chain joins TRBV6-1 and TRBJ1-1, with 10 positions matching TRBD1. V shed 7 bases and J 0 bases; nucleotides not matched to a gene: 5. The V gene's germline CDR1 is MNHNS and CDR2 SASEGT. The CDR3 is 15 residues long. DNA for the CDR3: TGTGCCAGCACTCTGGGACAGGGGCTGAACACTGAAGCTTTCTTT. Amino acid sequence: CASTLGQGLNTEAFF.

The chain recombines TRBV6-6 with TRBJ1-1, with 7 bases aligning to TRBD1. Germline assignment: CDR1 MNHNY and CDR2 SVGAGI (reference sequence). The CDR3 length is 15 residues. After removal of 4 bases from V and 4 bases from J, the junction contained 9 bases not matched to a gene. CDR3 sequence: CASSSDRVPRTEAFF. The CDR3 coding sequence is TGTGCCAGCAGTTCCGACAGGGTACCGCGCACTGAAGCTTTCTTT.

This clone was counted a few times. The gene calls are TRBV30 and TRBJ1-2; a possible D gene is TRBD1 (6 bases). Looked up from germline, CDR1 is GTSNPN and CDR2 is SVGIG (reference sequence). With 3 bases removed from V and 3 bases from J, the gap between germline ends came to 11 bases. The CDR3 has 13 amino acids. In DNA, the CDR3 is TGTGCCTGGAGCGACAGGCTTGACTATGGCTACACCTTC. Residues: CAWSDRLDYGYTF.

V usage is TRBV4-2 and J usage is TRBJ2-2; D gene unclear. The CDR3 runs to 16 residues. Trimming removed 3 bases from V and 0 bases from J, with 11 bases in between. Per the germline V gene, CDR1 is LGHNA and CDR2 is YNFKEQ. The CDR3 loop is CASSQAGRTNTGELFF. As DNA, the CDR3 is TGTGCCAGCAGCCAGGCCGGACGCACGAACACCGGGGAGCTGTTTTTT.

The sample holds a few counts of this clone. The rearrangement links TRBV2 to TRBJ1-6, with no clear D. The CDR3 spans 13 residues. Per germline, CDR1 SNHLY and CDR2 FYNNEI. V was clipped by 7 bases and J by 8 bases, with 12 bases between them. The CDR3 loop is CASTLQQDSPLHF. CDR3 nucleotides: TGTGCCAGCACCCTCCAGCAGGATTCACCCCTCCACTTT.

The chain joins TRBV2 to TRBJ1-2; 7 nucleotides align to TRBD1. The CDR3 spans 18 residues. After removal of 4 bases from V and 2 bases from J, the junction contained 16 bases not matched to a gene. From germline, CDR1 is SNHLY and CDR2 FYNNEI. CDR3 in amino acids: CASSGLQGSLIRNYGYTF. The CDR3 DNA reads as TGTGCCAGCAGTGGGTTACAGGGGAGTCTCATTAGGAACTATGGCTACACCTTC.

This chain connects TRBV7-3 to TRBJ2-1; D may correspond to TRBD1 or TRBD2 (5 bases each). Per the germline V gene, CDR1 is SGHTA and CDR2 is FQGTGA. V gave up 1 base and J gave up 3 bases, with 16 bases separating them. This CDR3 has 17 amino acids. DNA of the CDR3: TGTGCCAGCAGCTTAATCCCCCGGGACGGAGACTACAATGAGCAGTTCTTC. Protein product: CASSLIPRDGDYNEQFF.

The chain has TRBV2 and TRBJ1-1, with D perhaps TRBD1 (5 bases). Looked up from germline, CDR1 is SNHLY and CDR2 is FYNNEI. The V and J ends lost 4 bases and 10 bases respectively, with 16 bases between them. The CDR3 has 13 amino acids. The CDR3 loop reads CASSASWDAVAFF. The CDR3 DNA reads as TGTGCCAGCAGTGCGTCTTGGGACGCCGTAGCTTTCTTT. The whole variable domain, remainder taken from reference TRBV2 and TRBJ1-1, is EPEVTQTPSHQVTQMGQEVILRCVPISNHLYFYWYRQILGQKVEFLVSFYNNEISEKSEIFDDQFSVERPDGSNFTLKIRSTKLEDSAMYFCASSASWDAVAFFGQGTRLTVV.

The V gene is TRBV18, the J gene TRBJ2-7, with unresolved D. This CDR3 is built from 11 residues. Trimming pared 6 bases from V and 4 bases from J, leaving 7 bases between. Germline assignment: CDR1 KGHSH and CDR2 LQKENI. CDR3 residues: CASSHGYEQYF. The DNA of the CDR3 is TGTGCCAGCTCTCACGGGTACGAGCAGTACTTC.

This clone was found a few times. The chain recombines TRBV7-9 with TRBJ1-1; D call uncertain. The CDR3 length is 15 residues. Germline CDR1 reads SEHNR; CDR2 reads FQNEAQ (reference sequence). V was clipped by 5 bases and J by 0 bases, with 13 bases between them. The CDR3 loop is CASSRSSWLNTEAFF. Here the CDR3 DNA reads TGTGCCAGCAGCCGATCAAGTTGGTTGAACACTGAAGCTTTCTTT. The full variable domain, in which reference TRBV7-9 and TRBJ1-1 provide the parts outside the CDR3, is DTGVSQNPRHKITKRGQNVTFRCDPISEHNRLYWYRQTLGQGPEFLTYFQNEAQLEKSRLLSDRFSAERPKGSFSTLEIQRTEQGDSAMYLCASSRSSWLNTEAFFGQGTRLTVV.

The rearrangement uses TRBV7-2 and TRBJ2-5; D assignment may be TRBD1 or TRBD2 (6 bases each). There are 14 residues in the CDR3. The germline V gene has CDR1 SGHTA and CDR2 FQGNSA. V lost 3 bases and J lost 3, with 11 bases in between. Written as DNA, the CDR3 is TGTGCCAGCAGCTTTGGAGGGGGGAAAGAGACCCAGTACTTC. It translates to CASSFGGGKETQYF.

This clone was detected a few times. The chain combines TRBV6-1 with TRBJ1-3; no firm D call. Deletions cut 5 bases from V and 10 bases from J, with 15 bases between. Germline V gene lookup returns CDR1 MNHNS and CDR2 SASEGT. The CDR3 is 13 amino acids. The CDR3 reads CASSPSQQTTIYF. The CDR3 DNA reads TGTGCCAGCAGTCCCTCCCAACAAACAACCATATATTTT.

This chain uses TRBV5-1 with TRBJ2-3; D is undetermined. V lost 1 base and J lost 1, with 7 bases in between. This CDR3 region has 14 residues. From germline, CDR1 is SGHRS and CDR2 YFSETQ. This CDR3 reads CASSLMAGTDTQYF. The CDR3 nucleotides read TGCGCCAGCAGCTTGATGGCAGGCACAGATACGCAGTATTTT.

The chain uses TRBV4-2 and TRBJ2-7; 13 bases map to TRBD2. The V segment lost 0 bases and the J segment 2 bases; nucleotides outside the gene matches: 4. CDR1 is LGHNA, CDR2 YNFKEQ, per germline. This CDR3 is built from 17 residues. Written as DNA, the CDR3 is TGTGCCAGCAGCCAAGAGGAGACTAGCGGGGGGACCTACGAGCAGTACTTC. Its protein product is CASSQEETSGGTYEQYF.

In this sample, this clone turned up once. V and J are TRBV5-1 and TRBJ2-2; 12 nucleotides agree with TRBD2. The CDR3 spans 18 residues. V lost 4 bases, J lost 2 bases, and 9 bases stayed unmatched. Germline CDR1 reads SGHRS; CDR2 reads YFSETQ. CDR3 region: CASSANPLAGGNTGELFF. Here the CDR3 DNA reads TGCGCCAGCAGCGCAAACCCACTAGCGGGGGGTAACACCGGGGAGCTGTTTTTT.

The chain links TRBV15 to TRBJ2-5; possible D gene TRBD1, 7 bases. Germline values: CDR1 LNHNV, CDR2 YYDKDF (reference sequence). The CDR3 is 15 amino acids. Trimming took off 5 bases at V and 3 bases at J, with 16 bases between the two ends. The CDR3 DNA is TGTGCCACCAGCGATGGAGGGGGCCCCAAAGAGACCCAGTACTTC. This sequence encodes CATSDGGGPKETQYF.

The genes are TRBV4-2 and TRBJ1-3; D is ambiguous. This CDR3 contains 16 residues. The V end was cut by 0 bases, the J end by 7 bases, with 16 bases between. The germline V gene has CDR1 LGHNA and CDR2 YNFKEQ. The CDR3 DNA follows: TGTGCCAGCAGCCAAGATCTAAGGGCGCATGCGAACACCATATATTTT. Translating gives CASSQDLRAHANTIYF.

The chain is built from TRBV2 and TRBJ2-7; D may be TRBD1 (5 bases). Germline V lookup: CDR1 SNHLY, CDR2 FYNNEI. V was trimmed by 4 bases and J by 0 bases, leaving 28 bases between them. CDR3 size: 20 residues. The CDR3 region has the DNA TGTGCCAGCAGTGCCTTGACCAGTGGACGAGGACACCCCAGCTCCTACGAGCAGTACTTC. This gives the protein CASSALTSGRGHPSSYEQYF.

This clone was seen a handful of times. The chain is built from TRBV4-1 and TRBJ2-1, with D unclear. The CDR3 has 16 amino acids. Germline CDR1 is MGHRA and CDR2 is YSYEKL. With 2 bases removed from V and 10 bases from J, the gap between germline ends came to 21 bases. The CDR3 DNA is TGCGCCAGCAGCCAATTAGACCTCGGATTTAGTGGGGAGCAGTTCTTC. Residues: CASSQLDLGFSGEQFF.

The chain joins TRBV18 to TRBJ2-1, with TRBD2 identical over 9 bases. V was pared by 2 bases and J by 8 bases, with 10 bases of the junction left unmatched. This CDR3 region has 16 residues. Germline lookup yields CDR1 KGHSH and CDR2 LQKENI. This chain's CDR3 is CASSPADGGGADEQFF. The CDR3 region has the DNA TGTGCCAGCTCACCAGCGGACGGCGGGGGGGCCGATGAGCAGTTCTTC.

J is TRBJ1-4 and V is TRBV18, with 10 bases aligning to TRBD1. CDR3 size: 14 residues. Trimming cost V 5 bases and J 8 bases; bases outside gene matches: 5. Germline V lookup: CDR1 KGHSH, CDR2 LQKENI. The CDR3 region has the DNA TGTGCCAGCTCAACCGACAGGGGGCAAGAAAAACTGTTTTTT. Protein sequence: CASSTDRGQEKLFF.

This clone was seen only a few times. The CDR3 region is CASSPASGGNQETQYF. The CDR3 region has the DNA TGTGCCAGCAGCCCGGCTAGCGGGGGTAATCAAGAGACCCAGTACTTC. V gene TRBV7-2 combines with J gene TRBJ2-5; 10 bases are shared with TRBD2. Germline V CDR1 and CDR2: SGHTA, FQGNSA. Trimming cost V 5 bases and J 2 bases; bases outside gene matches: 8. This CDR3 has 16 residues.

This chain connects TRBV19 to TRBJ1-2; D gene unclear. Germline-derived CDR1 and CDR2 are LNHDA and SQIVND (reference sequence). This CDR3 has 13 amino acids. Trimming shortened V by 5 bases and J by 7 bases, and 14 bases separated the two germline ends. CDR3 amino acids: CASSAPVVSGYTF. The CDR3 DNA reads as TGTGCCAGTAGTGCTCCCGTTGTTTCTGGCTACACCTTC. Complete variable domain (other parts from reference TRBV19 and TRBJ1-2): DGGITQSPKYLFRKEGQNVTLSCEQNLNHDAMYWYRQDPGQGLRLIYYSQIVNDFQKGDIAEGYSVSREKKESFPLTVTSAQKNPTAFYLCASSAPVVSGYTFGSGTRLTVV.